This record concerns one T cell receptor (beta chain) sequence. Antigen: not known. This entry belongs to a study of memory CD4+ T cells and cytomegalovirus serostatus. On the study more broadly: Donors were healthy Belgian adults, about ten CMV seropositive and around 23 seronegative. Study outcomes and limitations: Of under 200 reported CMV TCRbeta sequences, 55 to 80 were found in memory CD4+ repertoires.

The CDR3 is 12 amino acids. The germline CDR1 and CDR2 sequences are SGDLS and YYNGEE. V was clipped by 3 bases and J by 7 bases, with 11 bases between them. The protocol was immunoSEQ multiplex PCR, while the TCRdb copy is restricted to in-frame clones and leaves out a portion. The table records over 75,000 clones, about four fifths of them present only once. The sort gate was single viable CD3+CD4+CD8-CD45RO+ cells for memory CD4+ T cells. The clonotype comes from an adult in good health and CMV-seropositive. Sequenced sample: memory CD4+ T cells from blood. The chain has TRBV9 and TRBJ2-7; a possible D gene is TRBD1 (6 bases). This CDR3 reads CASSAQTGEQYF. The CDR3 DNA reads as TGTGCCAGCAGCGCACAAACAGGGGAGCAGTACTTC.